The text below deals with one T cell receptor beta chain. Germline values: CDR1 MRHNA, CDR2 SNTAGT. The CDR3 is 15 amino acids. Losses at the gene ends were 3 bases for V and 6 bases for J; bases not matched to a gene: 6. As processed by the authors: The authors estimated nucleated cell counts from reference gene primer amplification. Clones were read by immunoSEQ multiplex PCR, and TCRdb kept only the in-frame ones, dropping some. Clone size and V and J calls were adopted from that table, with D and trimming inferred from the DNA. This table has about 330,000 clones, 85% appearing once. This specimen belongs to a study of blood T cell repertoires in COVID-19. Study-level background: Samples representing acute and convalescent COVID-19 were sourced from the United States, Italy and Spain. The analysed material was cDNA or gDNA that came from T cells, B-cell-depleted T cells, or PBMCs.

Sequenced sample: peripheral blood. The gene calls are TRBV6-4 and TRBJ2-3; 10 bases are a match to TRBD2. The sequence was collected from a human donor in a cohort sampled during active COVID-19. This CDR3 reads CASSELAGTADTQYF. CDR3 sequence (DNA): TGTGCCAGCAGTGAACTAGCGGGGACGGCGGATACGCAGTATTTT.